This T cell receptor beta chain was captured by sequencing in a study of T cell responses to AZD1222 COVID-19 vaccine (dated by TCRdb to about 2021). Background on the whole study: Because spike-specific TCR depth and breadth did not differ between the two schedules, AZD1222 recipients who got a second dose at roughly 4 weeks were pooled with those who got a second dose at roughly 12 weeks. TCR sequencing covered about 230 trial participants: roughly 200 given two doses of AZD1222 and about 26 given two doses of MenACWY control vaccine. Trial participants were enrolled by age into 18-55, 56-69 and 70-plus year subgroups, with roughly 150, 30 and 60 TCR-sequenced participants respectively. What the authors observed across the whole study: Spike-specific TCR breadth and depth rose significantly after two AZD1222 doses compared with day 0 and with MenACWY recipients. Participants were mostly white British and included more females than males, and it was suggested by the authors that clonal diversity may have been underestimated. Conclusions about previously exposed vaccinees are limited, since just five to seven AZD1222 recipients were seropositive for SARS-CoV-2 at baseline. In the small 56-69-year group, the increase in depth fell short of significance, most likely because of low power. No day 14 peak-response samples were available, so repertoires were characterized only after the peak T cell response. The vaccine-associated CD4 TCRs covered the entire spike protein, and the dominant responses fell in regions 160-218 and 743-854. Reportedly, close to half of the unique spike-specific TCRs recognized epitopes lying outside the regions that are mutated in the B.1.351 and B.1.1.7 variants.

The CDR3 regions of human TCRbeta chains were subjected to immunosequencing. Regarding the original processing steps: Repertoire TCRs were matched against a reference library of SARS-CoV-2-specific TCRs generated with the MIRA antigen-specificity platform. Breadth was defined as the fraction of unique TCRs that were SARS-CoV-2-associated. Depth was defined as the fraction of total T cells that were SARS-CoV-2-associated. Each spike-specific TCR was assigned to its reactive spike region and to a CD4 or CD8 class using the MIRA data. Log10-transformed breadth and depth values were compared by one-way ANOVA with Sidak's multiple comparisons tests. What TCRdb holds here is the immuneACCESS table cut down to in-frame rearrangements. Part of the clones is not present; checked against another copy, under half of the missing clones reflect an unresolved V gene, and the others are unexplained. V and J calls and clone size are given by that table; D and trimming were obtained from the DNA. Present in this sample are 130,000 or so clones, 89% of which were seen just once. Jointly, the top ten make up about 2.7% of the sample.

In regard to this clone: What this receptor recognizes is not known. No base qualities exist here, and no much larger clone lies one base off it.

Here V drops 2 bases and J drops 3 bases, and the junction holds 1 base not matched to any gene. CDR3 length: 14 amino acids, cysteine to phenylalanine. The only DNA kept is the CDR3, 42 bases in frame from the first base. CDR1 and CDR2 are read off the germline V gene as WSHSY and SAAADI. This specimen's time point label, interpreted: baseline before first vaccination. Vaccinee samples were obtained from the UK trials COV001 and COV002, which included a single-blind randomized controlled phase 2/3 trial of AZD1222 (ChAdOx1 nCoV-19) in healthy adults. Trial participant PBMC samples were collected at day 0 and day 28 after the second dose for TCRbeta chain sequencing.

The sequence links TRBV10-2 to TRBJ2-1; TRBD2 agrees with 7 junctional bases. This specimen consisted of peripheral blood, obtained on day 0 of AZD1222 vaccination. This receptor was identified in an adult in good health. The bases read TGCGCCAGCAGTGAGCGGGGGGTCTACAATGAGCAGTTCTTC. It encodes CASSERGVYNEQFF.